Each of the 32 T cell receptor beta chains below was sequenced from the same sample in a study of blood T cell repertoires in COVID-19. Here immunoSEQ multiplex PCR was the method, and the copy in TCRdb shows in-frame clones only, minus some. The sample lists 20,000 to 30,000 clones, roughly 91% occurring once. The material sequenced was peripheral blood. Every receptor here comes from a man in his 70s with COVID-19, enrolled during active disease.

V and J are TRBV19 and TRBJ2-6; no reliable D call. V lost 3 bases, J lost 0 bases, and 6 bases lay in between. Germline V gene sequence: CDR1 LNHDA, CDR2 SQIVND (reference sequence). The CDR3 length is 15 residues. This CDR3 reads CASSISSSGANVLTF. The CDR3 nucleotides are TGTGCCAGTAGTATTAGTAGCTCTGGGGCCAACGTCCTGACTTTC.

This chain joins TRBV11-2 and TRBJ2-2; D gene uncertain. The V and J ends lost 1 base and 1 base respectively, with 4 bases between them. The CDR3 consists of 14 residues. From germline, CDR1 is SGHAT and CDR2 FQNNGV. In DNA form, the CDR3 reads TGTGCCAGCAGCTTAGCGAGGAACACCGGGGAGCTGTTTTTT. Protein product: CASSLARNTGELFF.

This clone appeared once. The J gene is TRBJ2-2, the V gene TRBV3-1 (or the pseudogene TRBV3-2), with 7 bases matching TRBD1. The CDR3 has 14 residues. Trimming took 4 bases from V and 4 from J; bases not matched to a gene: 3. The V gene's germline CDR1 is LGHDT and CDR2 YNNKEL (reference sequence). The CDR3 loop is CASSRGQATGELFF. DNA for the CDR3: TGTGCCAGCAGCCGTGGACAGGCCACCGGGGAGCTGTTTTTT.

In this sample, this clone turned up once. The rearrangement uses TRBV7-2 and TRBJ2-7; D may be TRBD1 (6 bases). This CDR3 is 16 amino acids long. The germline V gene encodes CDR1 SGHTA and CDR2 FQGNSA. The V end lost 1 base, the J end lost 2 bases, and 15 bases lay between the germline ends. The CDR3 DNA reads TGTGCCAGCAGCTTAGGAGGGATTCAGGGGCCCTACGAGCAGTACTTC. Its protein is CASSLGGIQGPYEQYF.

This rearrangement joins TRBV6-5 to TRBJ1-1, with a tentative D call TRBD1 (6 bases). CDR1 is MNHEY and CDR2 is SVGAGI in the germline V gene. The CDR3 extends over 13 amino acids. Trimming removed 2 bases at V and 8 bases at J, with 12 bases between. The CDR3 protein is CASSYSFTGEAFF. Here the CDR3 DNA reads TGTGCCAGCAGTTACAGCTTCACAGGGGAAGCTTTCTTT.

By share, this clone ranks as medium-sized. This chain joins TRBV14 and TRBJ2-3; D is undetermined. Trimming pared 2 bases from V and 2 bases from J, leaving 8 bases between. From germline, CDR1 is SGHDN and CDR2 FVKESK. The CDR3 contains 14 residues. CDR3 sequence: CASSQLTFTDTQYF. DNA for the CDR3: TGTGCCAGCAGCCAACTAACTTTCACAGATACGCAGTATTTT. The full variable domain, in which reference TRBV14 and TRBJ2-3 provide the parts outside the CDR3, is EAGVTQFPSHSVIEKGQTVTLRCDPISGHDNLYWYRRVMGKEIKFLLHFVKESKQDESGMPNNRFLAERTGGTYSTLKVQPAELEDSGVYFCASSQLTFTDTQYFGPGTRLTVL.

For this clone: An end of the junction differs from the germline gene, which may be a read error. The J gene is TRBJ2-1, the V gene TRBV6-5; D may be TRBD2 (5 bases). Germline lookup yields CDR1 MNHEY and CDR2 SVGAGI. The CDR3 extends over 13 amino acids. The CDR3 is CGVRASSYNEQFF. CDR3 in DNA: TGCGGAGTGCGGGCGAGCTCCTACAATGAGCAGTTCTTC.

The V gene is TRBV6-5, the J gene TRBJ2-5; D not certain. The CDR3 consists of 15 residues. Germline CDR1 MNHEY, CDR2 SVGAGI. Trimming pared 9 bases from V and 1 base from J, leaving 18 bases between. CDR3 sequence: CASRLGVSVQETQYF. As DNA, the CDR3 is TGTGCCAGTCGACTTGGTGTGTCGGTCCAAGAGACCCAGTACTTC.

The chain is built from TRBV5-1 and TRBJ2-5; the match to TRBD2 covers 12 bases. CDR1 is SGHRS and CDR2 is YFSETQ in the germline V gene. V dropped 5 bases and J dropped 2; count of bases not matched to a gene: 4. The CDR3 has 15 residues. Written as DNA, the CDR3 is TGCGCCAGCAGTACTAGCGGGGGGTCTCAAGAGACCCAGTACTTC. Translation: CASSTSGGSQETQYF.

CDR3 sequence reads: CASSQDRLFGNTIYF. CDR3 DNA: TGTGCCAGCAGCCAAGATCGACTCTTTGGAAACACCATATATTTT. This chain joins TRBV3-1 (or the pseudogene TRBV3-2) and TRBJ1-3, with D uncertain. The length of the CDR3 is 15 residues. Germline CDR1 LGHDT, CDR2 YNNKEL (reference sequence). The V gene lost 0 bases and the J gene lost 3 bases, with 9 bases spanning the gap.

J is TRBJ2-5 and V is TRBV19; the D gene is possibly TRBD2 (6 bases). The CDR3 loop spans 15 amino acids. V lost 3 bases, J lost 1 base, and 12 bases lay in between. Germline loops: CDR1 LNHDA, CDR2 SQIVND (reference sequence). Here the CDR3 reads CASSIGGRLQETQYF. The CDR3 bases are TGTGCCAGTAGTATCGGAGGGAGGCTCCAAGAGACCCAGTACTTC.

The chain is built from TRBV3-1 (or the pseudogene TRBV3-2) and TRBJ2-3, with 10 positions matching TRBD1. CDR1 and CDR2 (germline): LGHDT, YNNKEL (reference sequence). This CDR3 region has 14 residues. V dropped 6 bases and J dropped 3; count of bases not matched to a gene: 3. DNA of the CDR3: TGTGCCAGCAGTCGACAGGGGGCAACAGATACGCAGTATTTT. Protein sequence: CASSRQGATDTQYF.

The V and J genes are TRBV29-1 and TRBJ2-1, with 8 bases identical to TRBD2. With V trimmed by 2 bases and J by 14 bases, 14 bases remained unmatched. This CDR3 is 14 amino acids long. Germline V gene data show CDR1 as SQVTM and CDR2 as ANQGSEA. The CDR3 sequence is CSVEPPAGGPGEFF. The CDR3 DNA follows: TGCAGCGTTGAACCCCCTGCGGGGGGTCCCGGTGAGTTCTTC.

Remarks on this clone: The germline gene is not matched at one end of the junction; a read error may be the cause. This chain connects TRBV12-3 or TRBV12-4 to TRBJ2-1; 9 bases match TRBD1. This CDR3 region has 11 residues. The CDR3 sequence: CASSLRDRAIF. CDR3 DNA sequence: TGTGCCAGCAGTTTAAGGGACAGGGCAATCTTC.

Only a few counts were recorded for this clone. The rearrangement joins TRBV5-4 to TRBJ2-2; D possibly corresponds to TRBD1 (5 bases). Germline V CDR1 and CDR2: SGHNT, YYREEE (reference sequence). The V gene lost 5 bases and the J gene lost 5 bases, with 13 bases spanning the gap. The CDR3 consists of 14 residues. Written as DNA, the CDR3 is TGTGCCAGCAGTTATCAGGGCTGGACCGGGGAGCTGTTTTTT. It encodes CASSYQGWTGELFF. The full variable domain, with the rest looked up from reference TRBV5-4 and TRBJ2-2, is ETGVTQSPTHLIKTRGQQVTLRCSSQSGHNTVSWYQQALGQGPQFIFQYYREEENGRGNFPPRFSGLQFPNYSSELNVNALELDDSALYLCASSYQGWTGELFFGEGSRLTVL.

The chain carries TRBV5-1 and TRBJ1-1; D is perhaps TRBD1 (5 bases). The CDR3 has 15 residues. Germline V gene sequence: CDR1 SGHRS, CDR2 YFSETQ. V gave up 1 base and J gave up 7 bases, with 17 bases separating them. For the CDR3, the DNA is TGCGCCAGCAGCTTGCTAGGGAAGGGGTCAGGTGAAGCTTTCTTT. This gives the protein CASSLLGKGSGEAFF.

The chain employs TRBV6-6 and TRBJ1-1, with D maybe TRBD1 (5 bases). CDR1 and CDR2 from the germline V gene are MNHNY and SVGAGI (reference sequence). The CDR3 length is 15 residues. V dropped 1 base and J dropped 4 bases, with 13 bases sitting between them. In DNA form, the CDR3 reads TGTGCCAGCAGTTACTTAGAAGGGGTCCCCACTGAAGCTTTCTTT. Its protein is CASSYLEGVPTEAFF.

The chain combines TRBV6-2 or TRBV6-3 with TRBJ1-3; possibly TRBD1 for D (5 bases). The CDR3 is made up of 16 amino acids. Germline values: CDR1 MNHEY, CDR2 SVGEGT. The germline V and J ends were trimmed by 6 bases and 3 bases, with 18 bases remaining between them. The CDR3 DNA is TGTGCCAGCAGCCCTGTGGGGGGGTCGGGTGGAAACACCATATATTTT. This translates into CASSPVGGSGGNTIYF.

This chain's CDR3 is CASSGQRPETQYF. For the CDR3, the DNA is TGTGCCAGCAGCGGACAGCGTCCAGAGACCCAGTACTTC. This rearrangement joins TRBV25-1 to TRBJ2-5, with a tentative D call TRBD1 (6 bases). The ends were cut back, 6 bases at V and 4 bases at J, with 12 bases in the middle. CDR1 is MGHDK and CDR2 is SYGVNS in the germline V gene. The CDR3 contains 13 residues.

The chain recombines TRBV5-1 with TRBJ1-4; 9 bases line up with TRBD1. J was trimmed by 14 bases and V by 4 bases; bases with no gene match: 6. The CDR3 runs 12 residues. Looked up from germline, CDR1 is SGHRS and CDR2 is YFSETQ. The CDR3 reads CASSPGTGSLFF. In DNA, the CDR3 is TGCGCCAGCAGCCCTGGGACAGGGAGTCTGTTTTTT.

The CDR3 loop is CASSPWGTGVTDTQYF. The CDR3 DNA sequence: TGCGCCAGCAGCCCTTGGGGGACAGGAGTCACAGATACGCAGTATTTT. V gene TRBV5-1 combines with J gene TRBJ2-3; 8 bases map to TRBD1. The trim removed 4 bases at V and 2 bases at J, leaving 9 bases unmatched. The CDR3 runs to 16 residues. Germline CDR1 SGHRS, CDR2 YFSETQ.

This clone has a handful of counts. This chain uses TRBV3-1 (or the pseudogene TRBV3-2) with TRBJ1-5; no clear D. The V end lost 3 bases, the J end lost 2 bases, and 5 bases lay between the germline ends. Per germline, CDR1 LGHDT and CDR2 YNNKEL (reference sequence). This CDR3 spans 13 amino acids. The CDR3 DNA reads as TGTGCCAGCAGCCAGGCCCGCAATCAGCCCCAGCATTTT. Translation gives CASSQARNQPQHF.

The chain uses TRBV4-1 and TRBJ2-7, with TRBD1 matching over 9 bases. V lost 0 bases to trimming and J lost 3 bases; unmatched junction nucleotides: 9. The CDR3 contains 17 residues. Germline V gene lookup returns CDR1 MGHRA and CDR2 YSYEKL. The CDR3: CASSQDRKYRGLYEQYF. The CDR3, as DNA: TGCGCCAGCAGCCAAGATAGGAAATACAGGGGGCTCTACGAGCAGTACTTC.

This clone is a singleton in its sample. The V and J genes are TRBV7-9 and TRBJ2-7, with 7 bases matching TRBD2. Germline V gene data show CDR1 as SEHNR and CDR2 as FQNEAQ (reference sequence). This CDR3 region has 13 residues. J was trimmed by 3 bases and V by 10 bases; bases with no gene match: 9. The CDR3 spells CATEKGGSYEQYF. Written as DNA, the CDR3 is TGTGCCACCGAGAAGGGAGGGAGCTACGAGCAGTACTTC.

This chain joins TRBV5-4 and TRBJ1-4; TRBD1 might be the D (6 bases). This CDR3 has 19 residues. The V gene lost 2 bases and the J gene lost 3 bases, with 23 bases spanning the gap. Germline V gene sequence: CDR1 SGHNT, CDR2 YYREEE (reference sequence). In DNA form, the CDR3 reads TGTGCCAGCAGCTTCCTCACCGTGACAGGCTCGGAGGCTAATGAAAAACTGTTTTTT. Amino acid sequence: CASSFLTVTGSEANEKLFF.

Here the CDR3 reads CASSPSDRAPPYEQYF. CDR3 in DNA: TGTGCCAGCAGCCCGAGCGACAGGGCCCCCCCCTACGAGCAGTACTTC. The chain uses TRBV11-3 and TRBJ2-7; 7 nucleotides line up with TRBD1. This CDR3 has 16 residues. After removal of 5 bases from V and 2 bases from J, the junction contained 12 bases not matched to a gene. Germline loops: CDR1 SGHNT, CDR2 YENEEA.

The V and J genes are TRBV18 and TRBJ1-1; the match to TRBD1 covers 8 bases. The CDR3 loop spans 16 amino acids. Germline V CDR1 and CDR2: KGHSH, LQKENI. With V trimmed by 0 bases and J by 2 bases, 5 bases remained unmatched. CDR3 loop: CASSPPDRAPNTEAFF. CDR3 nucleotides: TGTGCCAGCTCACCACCGGACAGGGCCCCTAACACTGAAGCTTTCTTT.

The V and J genes are TRBV29-1 and TRBJ2-1, with 12 nucleotides matching TRBD1. The J segment lost 0 bases and the V segment lost 7 bases, leaving 4 bases of the junction unmatched. This CDR3 has 15 residues. Germline assignment: CDR1 SQVTM and CDR2 ANQGSEA. CDR3 amino acids: CSGGTGGLSYNEQFF. The CDR3 coding sequence is TGCAGCGGCGGGACAGGGGGCCTCTCCTACAATGAGCAGTTCTTC.

The rearrangement links TRBV11-3 to TRBJ2-6, with unresolved D. Germline CDR1 is SGHNT and CDR2 is YENEEA. This CDR3 is 13 amino acids long. V lost 8 bases, J lost 0 bases, and 5 bases lay in between. The CDR3 nucleotides are TGTGCCAGCCCAGGCTCTGGGGCCAACGTCCTGACTTTC. This gives the protein CASPGSGANVLTF.

The chain combines TRBV4-1 with TRBJ2-7; 10 nucleotides agree with TRBD1. This CDR3 spans 15 amino acids. V trimming: 4 bases; J trimming: 1 base; junction bases outside the gene matches: 4. Per germline, CDR1 MGHRA and CDR2 YSYEKL. The CDR3 region is CASSLKGQGSYEQYF. CDR3 DNA sequence: TGCGCCAGCAGCCTCAAGGGACAGGGGTCCTACGAGCAGTACTTC.

The chain uses TRBV3-1 (or the pseudogene TRBV3-2) and TRBJ2-7; 8 positions match TRBD1. This CDR3 has 13 residues. V shed 8 bases, J shed 5 bases, and the junction held 8 bases outside the gene matches. CDR1 LGHDT and CDR2 YNNKEL come from the germline V gene (reference sequence). The CDR3 sequence: CASGDRGGHEQYF. In nucleotides, the CDR3 is TGTGCCAGCGGTGACAGGGGTGGGCACGAGCAGTACTTC.

The chain is built from TRBV6-5 and TRBJ1-4; the D gene is possibly TRBD1 (6 bases). CDR3 length: 14 amino acids. Looked up from germline, CDR1 is MNHEY and CDR2 is SVGAGI. Trimming removed 6 bases from V and 8 bases from J, with 16 bases in between. Written as DNA, the CDR3 is TGTGCCAGCAGCCTCGGGGGGGCGAACGAAAAACTGTTTTTT. Protein product: CASSLGGANEKLFF.